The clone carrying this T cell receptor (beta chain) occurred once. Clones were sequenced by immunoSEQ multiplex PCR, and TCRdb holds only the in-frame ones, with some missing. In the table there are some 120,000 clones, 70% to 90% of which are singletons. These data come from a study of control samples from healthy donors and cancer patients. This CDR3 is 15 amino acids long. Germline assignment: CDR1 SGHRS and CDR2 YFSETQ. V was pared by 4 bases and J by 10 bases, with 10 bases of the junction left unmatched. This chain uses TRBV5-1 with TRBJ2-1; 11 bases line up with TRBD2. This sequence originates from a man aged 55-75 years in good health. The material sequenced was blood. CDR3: CASSPSSGGISEQFF. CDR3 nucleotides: TGCGCCAGCAGCCCTTCTAGCGGGGGGATTAGCGAGCAGTTCTTC.